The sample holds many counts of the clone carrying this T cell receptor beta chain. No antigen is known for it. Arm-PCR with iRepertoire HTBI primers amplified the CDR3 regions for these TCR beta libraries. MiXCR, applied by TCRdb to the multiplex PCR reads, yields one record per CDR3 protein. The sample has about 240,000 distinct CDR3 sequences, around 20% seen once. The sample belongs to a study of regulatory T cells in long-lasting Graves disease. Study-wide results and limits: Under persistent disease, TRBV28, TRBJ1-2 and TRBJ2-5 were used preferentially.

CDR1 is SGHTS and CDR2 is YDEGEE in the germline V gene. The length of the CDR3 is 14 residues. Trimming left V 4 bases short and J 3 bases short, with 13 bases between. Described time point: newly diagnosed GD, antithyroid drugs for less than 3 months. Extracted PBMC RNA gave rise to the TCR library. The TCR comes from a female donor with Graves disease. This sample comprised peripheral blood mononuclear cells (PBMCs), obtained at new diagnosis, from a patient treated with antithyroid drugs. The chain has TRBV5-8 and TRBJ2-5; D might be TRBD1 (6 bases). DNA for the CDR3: TGTGCCAGCAGCCCTGGACAGCTGAAAGAGACCCAGTACTTC. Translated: CASSPGQLKETQYF.